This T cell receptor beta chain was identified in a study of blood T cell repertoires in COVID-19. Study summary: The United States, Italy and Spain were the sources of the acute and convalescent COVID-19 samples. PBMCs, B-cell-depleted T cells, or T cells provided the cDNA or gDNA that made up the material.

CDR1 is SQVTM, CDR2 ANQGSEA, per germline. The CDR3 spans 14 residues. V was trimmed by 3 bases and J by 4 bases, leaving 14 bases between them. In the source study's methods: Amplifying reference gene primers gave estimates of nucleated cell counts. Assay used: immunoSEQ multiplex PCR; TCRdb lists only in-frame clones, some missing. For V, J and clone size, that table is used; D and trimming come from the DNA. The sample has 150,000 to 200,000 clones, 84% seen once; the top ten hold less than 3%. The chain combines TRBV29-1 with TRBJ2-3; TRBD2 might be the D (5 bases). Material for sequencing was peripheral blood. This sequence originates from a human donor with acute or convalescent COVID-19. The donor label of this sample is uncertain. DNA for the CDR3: TGCAGCGTTGATGAGGGTCTGGGTCCAGATACGCAGTATTTT. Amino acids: CSVDEGLGPDTQYF.